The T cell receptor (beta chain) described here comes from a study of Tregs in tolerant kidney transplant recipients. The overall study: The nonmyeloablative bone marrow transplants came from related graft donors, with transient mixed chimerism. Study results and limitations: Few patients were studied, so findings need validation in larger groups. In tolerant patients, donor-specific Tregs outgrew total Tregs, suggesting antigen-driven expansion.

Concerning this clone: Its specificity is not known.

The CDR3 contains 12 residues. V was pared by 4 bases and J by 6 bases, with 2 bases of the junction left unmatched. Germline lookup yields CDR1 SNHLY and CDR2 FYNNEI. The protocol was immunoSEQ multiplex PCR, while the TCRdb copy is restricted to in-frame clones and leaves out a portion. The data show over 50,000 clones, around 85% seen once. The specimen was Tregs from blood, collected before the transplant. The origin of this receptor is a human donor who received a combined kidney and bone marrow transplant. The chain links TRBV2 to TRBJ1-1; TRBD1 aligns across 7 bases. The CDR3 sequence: CASSVDRPEAFF. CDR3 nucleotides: TGTGCCAGCAGTGTGGACAGGCCTGAAGCTTTCTTT.